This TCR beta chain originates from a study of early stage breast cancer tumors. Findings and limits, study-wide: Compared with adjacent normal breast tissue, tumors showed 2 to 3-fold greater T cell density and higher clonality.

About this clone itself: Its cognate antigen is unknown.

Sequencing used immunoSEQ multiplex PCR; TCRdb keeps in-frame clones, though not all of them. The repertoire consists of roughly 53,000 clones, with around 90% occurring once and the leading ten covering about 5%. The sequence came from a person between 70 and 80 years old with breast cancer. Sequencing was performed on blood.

CDR3: CASRTSPSTDTIYF. Written as DNA, the CDR3 is TGTGCCAGCCGTACGTCCCCATCCACGGACACCATATATTTT. The rearrangement joins TRBV5-4 to TRBJ1-3; D gene unclear. Germline loops: CDR1 SGHNT, CDR2 YYREEE (reference sequence). This CDR3 contains 14 residues. V was trimmed by 7 bases and J by 8 bases, leaving 19 bases between them.